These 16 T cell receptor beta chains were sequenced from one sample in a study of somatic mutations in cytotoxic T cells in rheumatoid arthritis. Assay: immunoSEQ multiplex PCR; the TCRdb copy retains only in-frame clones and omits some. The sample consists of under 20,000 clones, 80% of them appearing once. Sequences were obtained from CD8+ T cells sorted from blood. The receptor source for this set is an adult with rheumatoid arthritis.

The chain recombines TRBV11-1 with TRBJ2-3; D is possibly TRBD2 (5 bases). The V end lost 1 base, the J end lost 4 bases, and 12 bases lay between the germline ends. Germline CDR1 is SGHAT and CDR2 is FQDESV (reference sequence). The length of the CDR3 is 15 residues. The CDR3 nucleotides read TGTGCCAGCAGCTTAGGGACTCCTCTAGCAGATACGCAGTATTTT. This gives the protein CASSLGTPLADTQYF.

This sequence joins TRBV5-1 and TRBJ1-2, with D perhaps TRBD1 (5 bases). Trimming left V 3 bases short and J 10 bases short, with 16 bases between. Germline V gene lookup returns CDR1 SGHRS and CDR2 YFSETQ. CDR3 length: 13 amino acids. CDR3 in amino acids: CASSYKTEGDYTF. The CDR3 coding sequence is TGCGCCAGCAGCTACAAGACAGAGGGTGACTACACCTTC.

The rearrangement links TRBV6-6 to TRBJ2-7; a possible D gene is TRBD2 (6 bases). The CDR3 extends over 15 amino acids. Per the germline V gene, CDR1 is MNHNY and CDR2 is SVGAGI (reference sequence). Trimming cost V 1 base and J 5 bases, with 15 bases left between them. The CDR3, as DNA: TGTGCCAGCAGTTACTGGAGGGGAGAGGACGACGAGCAGTACTTC. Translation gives CASSYWRGEDDEQYF.

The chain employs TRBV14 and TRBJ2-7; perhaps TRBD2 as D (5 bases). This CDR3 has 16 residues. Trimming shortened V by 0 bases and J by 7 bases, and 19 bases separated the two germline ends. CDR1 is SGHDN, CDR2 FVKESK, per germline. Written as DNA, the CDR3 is TGTGCCAGCAGCCAAGATCCCAGCGGCAACCCTAATGAGCAGTACTTC. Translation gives CASSQDPSGNPNEQYF. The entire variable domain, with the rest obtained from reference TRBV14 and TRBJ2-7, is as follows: EAGVTQFPSHSVIEKGQTVTLRCDPISGHDNLYWYRRVMGKEIKFLLHFVKESKQDESGMPNNRFLAERTGGTYSTLKVQPAELEDSGVYFCASSQDPSGNPNEQYFGPGTRLTVT.

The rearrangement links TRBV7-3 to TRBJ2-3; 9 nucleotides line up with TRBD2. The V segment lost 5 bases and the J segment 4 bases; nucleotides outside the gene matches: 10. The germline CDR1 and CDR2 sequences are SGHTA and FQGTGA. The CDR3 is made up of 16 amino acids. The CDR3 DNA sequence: TGTGCCAGCAGCCCCACACCGGGACTAGCATCAGATACGCAGTATTTT. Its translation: CASSPTPGLASDTQYF.

CDR3 residues: CASADRGLLAKNIQYF. CDR3 DNA: TGTGCCAGCGCCGACAGGGGGCTACTAGCCAAAAACATTCAGTACTTC. This rearrangement joins TRBV27 to TRBJ2-4; 10 bases match TRBD1. The CDR3 consists of 16 residues. V shed 8 bases and J 0 bases; nucleotides not matched to a gene: 7. Germline lookup yields CDR1 MNHEY and CDR2 SMNVEV (reference sequence).

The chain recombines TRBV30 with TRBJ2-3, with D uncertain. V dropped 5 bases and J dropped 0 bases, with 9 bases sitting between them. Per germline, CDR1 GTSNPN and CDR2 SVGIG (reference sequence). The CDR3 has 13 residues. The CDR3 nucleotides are TGTGCCTGGTCAGAAAGTAGCACAGATACGCAGTATTTT. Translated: CAWSESSTDTQYF.

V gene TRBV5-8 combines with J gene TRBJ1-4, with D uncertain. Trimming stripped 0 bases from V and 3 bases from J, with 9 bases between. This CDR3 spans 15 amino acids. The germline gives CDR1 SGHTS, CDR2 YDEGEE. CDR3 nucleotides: TGTGCCAGCAGCTTGGAGGGAGAACCTAATGAAAAACTGTTTTTT. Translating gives CASSLEGEPNEKLFF. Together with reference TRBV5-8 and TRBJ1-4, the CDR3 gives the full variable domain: EAGVTQSPTHLIKTRGQQATLRCSPISGHTSVYWYQQALGLGLQFLLWYDEGEERNRGNFPPRFSGRQFPNYSSELNVNALELEDSALYLCASSLEGEPNEKLFFGSGTQLSVL.

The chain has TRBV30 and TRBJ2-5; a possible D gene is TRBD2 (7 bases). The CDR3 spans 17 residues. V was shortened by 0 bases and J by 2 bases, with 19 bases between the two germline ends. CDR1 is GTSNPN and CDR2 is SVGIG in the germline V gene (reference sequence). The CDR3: CAWSVEEGGPFQETQYF. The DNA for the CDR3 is TGTGCCTGGAGTGTAGAGGAGGGGGGGCCTTTTCAAGAGACCCAGTACTTC.

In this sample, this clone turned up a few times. In DNA, the CDR3 is TGTGCCAGCAGCTCAGATCATAGCAATCAGCCCCAGCATTTT. Translation gives CASSSDHSNQPQHF. The chain employs TRBV7-9 and TRBJ1-5; no reliable D call. The CDR3 is 14 amino acids. The germline V and J ends were trimmed by 4 bases and 0 bases, with 7 bases remaining between them. Germline CDR1 reads SEHNR; CDR2 reads FQNEAQ (reference sequence).

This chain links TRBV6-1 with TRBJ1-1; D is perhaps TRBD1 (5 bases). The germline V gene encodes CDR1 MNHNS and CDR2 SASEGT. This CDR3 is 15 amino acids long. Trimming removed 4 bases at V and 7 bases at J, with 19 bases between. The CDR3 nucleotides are TGTGCCAGCAGTGTTCCTCTATTCCACGGGGGTGAAGCTTTCTTT. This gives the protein CASSVPLFHGGEAFF.

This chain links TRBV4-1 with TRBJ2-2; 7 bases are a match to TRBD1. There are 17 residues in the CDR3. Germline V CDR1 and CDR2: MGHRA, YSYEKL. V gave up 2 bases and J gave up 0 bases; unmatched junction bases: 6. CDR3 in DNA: TGCGCCAGCAGCCAATATGGACAGGCGACGAACACCGGGGAGCTGTTTTTT. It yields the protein CASSQYGQATNTGELFF.

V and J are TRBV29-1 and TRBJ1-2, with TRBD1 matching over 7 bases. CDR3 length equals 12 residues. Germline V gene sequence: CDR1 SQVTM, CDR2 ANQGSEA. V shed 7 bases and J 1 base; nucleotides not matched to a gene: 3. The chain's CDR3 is CSEGTVNYGYTF. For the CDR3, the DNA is TGCAGCGAGGGGACAGTTAACTATGGCTACACCTTC. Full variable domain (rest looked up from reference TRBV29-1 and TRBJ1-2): SAVISQKPSRDICQRGTSLTIQCQVDSQVTMMFWYRQQPGQSLTLIATANQGSEATYESGFVIDKFPISRPNLTFSTLTVSNMSPEDSSIYLCSEGTVNYGYTFGSGTRLTVV.

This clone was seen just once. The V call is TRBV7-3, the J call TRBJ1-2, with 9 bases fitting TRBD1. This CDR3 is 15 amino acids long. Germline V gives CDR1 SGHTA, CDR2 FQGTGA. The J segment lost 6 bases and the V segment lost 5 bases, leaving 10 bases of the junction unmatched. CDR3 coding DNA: TGTGCCAGCAGCCCTCGACAGGGGGGGGACAATGGCTACACCTTC. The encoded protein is CASSPRQGGDNGYTF.

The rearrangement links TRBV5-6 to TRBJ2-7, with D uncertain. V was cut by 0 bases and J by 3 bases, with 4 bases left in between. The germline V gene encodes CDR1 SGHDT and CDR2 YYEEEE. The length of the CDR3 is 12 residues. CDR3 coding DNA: TGTGCCAGCAGCTTGGCCAGCTACGAGCAGTACTTC. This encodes CASSLASYEQYF. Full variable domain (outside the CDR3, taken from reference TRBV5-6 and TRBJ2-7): DAGVTQSPTHLIKTRGQQVTLRCSPKSGHDTVSWYQQALGQGPQFIFQYYEEEERQRGNFPDRFSGHQFPNYSSELNVNALLLGDSALYLCASSLASYEQYFGPGTRLTVT.

CDR3 protein: CATSRPEWTRSGNTIYF. The CDR3 region has the DNA TGTGCCACCAGCAGGCCGGAGTGGACGCGCTCTGGAAACACCATATATTTT. The rearrangement joins TRBV15 to TRBJ1-3; D is undetermined. The germline V gene encodes CDR1 LNHNV and CDR2 YYDKDF (reference sequence). The CDR3 contains 17 residues. The V end was cut by 3 bases, the J end by 0 bases, with 15 bases between. The full variable domain, in which reference TRBV15 and TRBJ1-3 provide the parts outside the CDR3, is DAMVIQNPRYQVTQFGKPVTLSCSQTLNHNVMYWYQQKSSQAPKLLFHYYDKDFNNEADTPDNFQSRRPNTSFCFLDIRSPGLGDTAMYLCATSRPEWTRSGNTIYFGEGSWLTVV.